In its sample, the clone carrying this TCR beta chain was seen a few times. Its antigen is not identified. This entry belongs to a study of T cells after yellow fever vaccination. Points from the study as a whole: The CD4 compartment and the CD8 compartment contained a small share of clonotypes in common.

V shed 4 bases and J 2 bases; nucleotides not matched to a gene: 5. The CDR3 spans 15 residues. CDR1 and CDR2 (germline): SGHRS, YFSETQ. UMIs and a universal primer site were added when TCR cDNA was made by 5'RACE template switching. TCRdb re-derived calls from the 5' RACE reads in MiXCR, one entry per CDR3 protein. The sample has around 300,000 distinct CDR3 sequences, 10% to 15% seen once; the top ten hold roughly 0.5%. The chain employs TRBV5-1 and TRBJ2-3; 9 bases are a match to TRBD1. The sample in question was CD4+ T cells sorted from PBMCs, obtained 45 days after the yellow fever booster vaccination. The receptor was derived from a young man who received the YFV17D yellow fever vaccine. The CDR3 region has the DNA TGCGCCAGCAGCCCTGGGACAGGGCACACAGATACGCAGTATTTT. It codes for CASSPGTGHTDTQYF.